Listed below are T cell receptor beta chains from one sample, sequenced in a study of preoperative IRX-2 immunotherapy in early breast cancer. Measured with immunoSEQ multiplex PCR; TCRdb has only the in-frame clones, and not every one. In the table there are around 25,000 clones, over 85% of which are singletons. Sample: tumor tissue, taken after IRX-2 immunotherapy. These receptors were collected from a human donor with breast cancer. The CDR3 runs from the conserved cysteine through the conserved F or W. A D gene is named only where the DNA matches it firmly.

J gene: TRBJ2-3
V gene: TRBV5-1
D gene: TRBD2
CDR3 length: 15
CDR3 protein: CASSSSSGATDTQYF

J gene: TRBJ1-1
V gene: TRBV19
D gene: TRBD1
CDR3 length: 16
CDR3 protein: CASSLLTGARNTEAFF

J gene: TRBJ2-6
V gene: TRBV5-6
D gene: NA
CDR3 length: 15
CDR3 protein: CASTTRVSGANVLTF

J gene: TRBJ2-7
V gene: TRBV10-3
D gene: NA
CDR3 length: 16
CDR3 protein: CAISSIFGGKAYEQYF

J gene: TRBJ2-7
V gene: TRBV27
D gene: TRBD1
CDR3 length: 13
CDR3 protein: CASSGRGLNEQYF

J gene: TRBJ2-3
V gene: TRBV30
D gene: NA
CDR3 length: 14
CDR3 protein: CASGTGNPGDTQYF

J gene: TRBJ2-1
V gene: TRBV4-1
D gene: TRBD2
CDR3 length: 15
CDR3 protein: CASSQGLADWDEQFF

J gene: TRBJ2-4
V gene: TRBV30
D gene: NA
CDR3 length: 18
CDR3 protein: CAWSVGRRGGIAKNIQYF

J gene: TRBJ2-7
V gene: TRBV7-8
D gene: TRBD1
CDR3 length: 14
CDR3 protein: CASSPDRGRDEQYF

J gene: TRBJ1-4
V gene: TRBV25-1
D gene: NA
CDR3 length: 16
CDR3 protein: CASSEYPRPLMKQLFF

J gene: TRBJ1-5
V gene: TRBV2
D gene: NA
CDR3 length: 16
CDR3 protein: CASSGGDTHSNQPQHF

J gene: TRBJ2-1
V gene: TRBV5-8
D gene: NA
CDR3 length: 17
CDR3 protein: CASSWARDLYSFSEQFF

J gene: TRBJ1-2
V gene: TRBV4-1
D gene: TRBD1
CDR3 length: 14
CDR3 protein: CASSQDRLVGGYTF

J gene: TRBJ2-6
V gene: TRBV9
D gene: NA
CDR3 length: 17
CDR3 protein: CASSVGGATSGANVLTF

J gene: TRBJ2-2
V gene: TRBV6-1
D gene: NA
CDR3 length: 14
CDR3 protein: CASRDFSNTGELFF

J gene: TRBJ1-5
V gene: TRBV27
D gene: NA
CDR3 length: 17
CDR3 protein: CASSPQTGPSPIQPQHF

J gene: TRBJ1-1
V gene: TRBV6-5
D gene: NA
CDR3 length: 14
CDR3 protein: CASSGRSLNTEAFF

J gene: TRBJ1-3
V gene: TRBV5-4
D gene: NA
CDR3 length: 14
CDR3 protein: CASSRDRSGNTIYF

J gene: TRBJ2-2
V gene: TRBV4-2
D gene: NA
CDR3 length: 16
CDR3 protein: CASSQPDRSNTGELFF

J gene: TRBJ2-2
V gene: TRBV4-2
D gene: NA
CDR3 length: 14
CDR3 protein: CASSQGPGGRELFF

J gene: TRBJ1-2
V gene: TRBV9
D gene: NA
CDR3 length: 10
CDR3 protein: CASSSYGYTF

J gene: TRBJ1-3
V gene: TRBV7-9
D gene: NA
CDR3 length: 16
CDR3 protein: CASSLMRQGSGNTIYF

J gene: TRBJ1-6
V gene: TRBV6-4
D gene: NA
CDR3 length: 16
CDR3 protein: CASSEQGGSYNSPLHF

J gene: TRBJ1-5
V gene: TRBV6-6
D gene: TRBD1
CDR3 length: 14
CDR3 protein: CASSRDRGQGPQHF

J gene: TRBJ1-6
V gene: TRBV5-6
D gene: NA
CDR3 length: 13
CDR3 protein: CASSAWDNSPLHF